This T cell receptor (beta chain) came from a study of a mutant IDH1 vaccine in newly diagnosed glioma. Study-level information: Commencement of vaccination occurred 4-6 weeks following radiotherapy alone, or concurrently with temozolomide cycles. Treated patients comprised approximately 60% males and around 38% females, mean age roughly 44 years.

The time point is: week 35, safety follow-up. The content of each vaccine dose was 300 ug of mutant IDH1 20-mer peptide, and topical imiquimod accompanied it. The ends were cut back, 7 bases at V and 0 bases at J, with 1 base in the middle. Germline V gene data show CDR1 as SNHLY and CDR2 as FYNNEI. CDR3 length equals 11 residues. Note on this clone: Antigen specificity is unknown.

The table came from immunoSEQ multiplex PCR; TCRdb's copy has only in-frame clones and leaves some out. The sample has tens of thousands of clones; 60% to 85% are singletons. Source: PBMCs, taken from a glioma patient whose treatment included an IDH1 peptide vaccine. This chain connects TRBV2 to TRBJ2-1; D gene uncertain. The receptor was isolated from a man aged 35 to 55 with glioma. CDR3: CASNSYNEQFF. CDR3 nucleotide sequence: TGTGCCAGCAACTCCTACAATGAGCAGTTCTTC.